The 25 T cell receptor beta chains below all came from one sample that was sequenced in a study of blood T cells in healthy people across ages. A second PCR of 7 to 11 cycles used a sample-barcoded 5' primer and a J-beta primer mix. One entry per CDR3 protein results from TCRdb running MiXCR on the 5' RACE reads. The sample lists hundreds of thousands of distinct CDR3 sequences, 29% occurring once. The material sequenced was blood. The receptor source for this set is a woman older than 75 in good health.

As regards this clonotype: At one end the junction does not follow the germline gene, possibly because of a read error. This chain connects TRBV11-3 to TRBJ2-1, with 8 bases aligning to TRBD1. The germline V gene encodes CDR1 SGHNT and CDR2 YENEEA. This CDR3 has 17 amino acids. Here the CDR3 DNA reads TGTGCCAGCATCTTAGATCGGAGACAGGGGTACTACAATGAGCAGTTCTTC. It translates to CASILDRRQGYYNEQFF.

This clonotype was observed at least ten times. The gene calls are TRBV18 and TRBJ2-7; 10 nucleotides align to TRBD2. V shed 2 bases and J 3 bases; nucleotides not matched to a gene: 10. The CDR3 is 17 residues long. The germline V gene has CDR1 KGHSH and CDR2 LQKENI. The CDR3 bases are TGTGCCAGCTCACCAATTAGGGCTAGCGGGGGTCACTACGAGCAGTACTTC. Amino acids: CASSPIRASGGHYEQYF. The entire variable domain, with the rest obtained from reference TRBV18 and TRBJ2-7, is as follows: NAGVMQNPRHLVRRRGQEARLRCSPMKGHSHVYWYRQLPEEGLKFMVYLQKENIIDESGMPKERFSAEFPKEGPSILRIQQVVRGDSAAYFCASSPIRASGGHYEQYFGPGTRLTVT.

The chain joins TRBV18 to TRBJ1-1; unclear D gene. Trimming took off 2 bases at V and 7 bases at J, with 17 bases between the two ends. Germline CDR1 is KGHSH and CDR2 is LQKENI. This CDR3 region has 15 residues. The CDR3 region has the DNA TGTGCCAGCTCACCATTCCAACGGCGAAGGGATGAAGCTTTCTTT. Encoded protein: CASSPFQRRRDEAFF.

This clonotype was picked up a small number of times. The J gene is TRBJ1-1, the V gene TRBV3-1; 7 bases line up with TRBD1. V gave up 1 base and J gave up 9 bases; unmatched junction bases: 5. This CDR3 has 13 amino acids. Germline CDR1 is LGHDT and CDR2 is YNNKEL (reference sequence). CDR3 sequence reads: CASSQVDRAKAFF. The CDR3 DNA reads as TGTGCCAGCAGCCAAGTCGACAGGGCCAAAGCTTTCTTT.

This clonotype came up a few times. This may be a read error, as it is one base from a much larger clone. V is TRBV5-1 and J is TRBJ2-1, with 10 bases identical to TRBD2. Germline CDR1 and CDR2: SGHRS and YFSETQ. CDR3 length equals 15 residues. CDR3 protein: CAGSFLAGGHNEQFF. CDR3 sequence (DNA): TGCGCCGGCAGCTTTTTAGCGGGGGGTCACAATGAGCAGTTCTTC.

This clonotype was counted at least ten times. This chain joins TRBV6-6 and TRBJ1-2; D remains ambiguous. CDR1 MNHNY and CDR2 SVGAGI come from the germline V gene (reference sequence). V lost 6 bases and J 5 bases, leaving 13 bases between the germline ends. There are 13 residues in the CDR3. The CDR3 protein is CASSTHGEYGYTF. The CDR3 DNA reads TGTGCCAGCAGCACACACGGCGAGTATGGCTACACCTTC.

A note on this clonotype: Possible read error: a much larger clone is one base away. The gene calls are TRBV11-2 and TRBJ2-5, with a possible D match to TRBD2 (5 bases). CDR3 length: 15 amino acids. Per the germline V gene, CDR1 is SGHAT and CDR2 is FQNNGV. CDR3 DNA sequence: TGTGCCAACAGCGCCAGTGCGGGCTTAAGGGAGACCCAGTACTTC. This translates into CANSASAGLRETQYF.

The chain couples TRBV9 to TRBJ2-3; 7 bases agree with TRBD2. This CDR3 comprises 17 residues. The junction had 16 bases not matched to a gene; V was cut back by 4 bases and J by 5 bases. Germline V gene data show CDR1 as SGDLS and CDR2 as YYNGEE. CDR3 DNA: TGTGCCAGCAGCCCAGTGGGAGGGGTCTCCGGGCGAGATACGCAGTATTTT. Amino acids: CASSPVGGVSGRDTQYF.

The chain is built from TRBV7-9 and TRBJ1-4; possible D gene TRBD1, 6 bases. Per germline, CDR1 SEHNR and CDR2 FQNEAQ (reference sequence). The CDR3 runs to 15 residues. Trimming took off 5 bases at V and 3 bases at J, with 13 bases between the two ends. DNA for the CDR3: TGTGCCAGCAGCAGAACAGGGACGGCTAATGAAAAACTGTTTTTT. It specifies CASSRTGTANEKLFF. Drawing the rest from reference TRBV7-9 and TRBJ1-4, the complete variable domain is DTGVSQNPRHKITKRGQNVTFRCDPISEHNRLYWYRQTLGQGPEFLTYFQNEAQLEKSRLLSDRFSAERPKGSFSTLEIQRTEQGDSAMYLCASSRTGTANEKLFFGSGTQLSVL.

Note on this clonotype: A single base separates this from a much larger clone, so it may be a read error. V is TRBV20-1 and J is TRBJ1-4; D might be TRBD1 (5 bases). The CDR3 has 16 residues. Germline V gives CDR1 DFQATT, CDR2 SNEGSKA (reference sequence). In DNA, the CDR3 is TGCAGTGCTAGAGCCCCCGACAGCGCAACTAATGAAAAACGGTTTTTT. Its protein product is CSARAPDSATNEKRFF.

This clonotype was recorded a few times. With a much larger clone just one base away, this may be a read error. The V call is TRBV29-1, the J call TRBJ1-6; D may be TRBD1 (6 bases). This CDR3 has 14 residues. Germline V gene sequence: CDR1 SQVTM, CDR2 ANQGSEA. The CDR3: CSAASDSSSSPPHF. DNA of the CDR3: TGCAGCGCTGCATCGGACAGCAGCAGTTCACCCCCCCACTTT.

This clonotype was seen many times. This chain joins TRBV24-1 and TRBJ1-2; perhaps TRBD1 as D (5 bases). The germline V and J ends were trimmed by 2 bases and 3 bases, with 18 bases remaining between them. The germline V gene encodes CDR1 KGHDR and CDR2 SFDVKD. CDR3 length: 17 residues. CDR3 DNA sequence: TGTGCCACCAGTGATTCGAATACAGGAGTCTTGGACTATGGCTACACCTTC. It yields the protein CATSDSNTGVLDYGYTF.

V gene TRBV5-6 combines with J gene TRBJ1-6; no definite D call. Looked up from germline, CDR1 is SGHDT and CDR2 is YYEEEE. The CDR3 runs 16 residues. The V gene lost 1 base and the J gene lost 0 bases, with 8 bases spanning the gap. CDR3 in amino acids: CASSLLGSSYNSPLHF. CDR3 nucleotide sequence: TGTGCCAGCAGCTTGCTCGGGAGCTCCTATAATTCACCCCTCCACTTT.

The chain recombines TRBV6-2 or TRBV6-3 with TRBJ1-4, with D unclear. The CDR3 is 16 residues long. Trimming left V 6 bases short and J 4 bases short, with 18 bases between. Germline V gives CDR1 MNHEY, CDR2 SVGEGT. The CDR3 bases are TGTGCCAGCAGCCTTCTCGGACGGAAAAGTAATGAAAAACTGTTTTTT. Residues: CASSLLGRKSNEKLFF.

The chain joins TRBV5-5 to TRBJ1-5; 7 bases align to TRBD1. Germline V gene data show CDR1 as SGHKS and CDR2 as YYEKEE (reference sequence). Germline trimming cut 3 bases from V and 9 bases from J; bases unmatched to any gene: 12. The CDR3 is 15 residues long. This CDR3 reads CASSYGDSAIVPQHF. The CDR3 nucleotides are TGTGCCAGCAGCTACGGGGACAGCGCAATCGTGCCCCAGCATTTT.

The rearrangement uses TRBV7-8 and TRBJ1-4, with D unresolved. Germline CDR1 and CDR2: SGHVS and FQNEAQ. Trimming left V 2 bases short and J 5 bases short, with 6 bases between. The CDR3 is 13 amino acids. CDR3 residues: CASSLRRNEKLFF. Written as DNA, the CDR3 is TGTGCCAGCAGCTTAAGAAGAAATGAAAAACTGTTTTTT.

The table lists this clonotype with a count of one. This chain connects TRBV20-1 to TRBJ1-5, with 9 nucleotides matching TRBD1. Trimming cost V 3 bases and J 7 bases; bases outside gene matches: 10. Germline CDR1 reads DFQATT; CDR2 reads SNEGSKA (reference sequence). The length of the CDR3 is 15 residues. CDR3 sequence: CSARRTGVAEQPQHF. The CDR3 bases are TGCAGTGCTAGGAGGACAGGGGTAGCAGAGCAGCCCCAGCATTTT.

Remarks on this clonotype: The junction does not match germline at one end; this may be a read error. The J gene is TRBJ1-2, the V gene TRBV5-1, with D unclear. The CDR3 has 12 amino acids. Germline V gives CDR1 SGHRS, CDR2 YFSETQ. CDR3 sequence (DNA): TGCGCCAGCAGCTTGGAGGGCTATGGCTGCACCTTC. It specifies CASSLEGYGCTF.

This chain joins TRBV7-9 and TRBJ2-1, with 8 bases lining up with TRBD2. Germline CDR1 and CDR2: SEHNR and FQNEAQ (reference sequence). The V segment lost 6 bases and the J segment 6 bases; nucleotides outside the gene matches: 10. The CDR3 runs 15 residues. In DNA form, the CDR3 reads TGTGCCAGCAGTTCCTTAACGGGGGGGGGCAATGAGCAGTTCTTC. This gives the protein CASSSLTGGGNEQFF. Full variable domain (missing parts from reference TRBV7-9 and TRBJ2-1): DTGVSQNPRHKITKRGQNVTFRCDPISEHNRLYWYRQTLGQGPEFLTYFQNEAQLEKSRLLSDRFSAERPKGSFSTLEIQRTEQGDSAMYLCASSSLTGGGNEQFFGPGTRLTVL.

This clonotype was observed a single time. One base away lies a much larger clone, so this may be a sequencing read error. This chain uses TRBV9 with TRBJ2-5, with 7 bases lining up with TRBD1. CDR3 length: 17 residues. Germline CDR1 SGDLS, CDR2 YYNGEE. Unmatched junction bases numbered 22, after V lost 3 bases and J lost 11 bases. The CDR3 here is CASSARTGGTSDHGQYF. The DNA of the CDR3 is TGTGCCAGCAGCGCTAGGACAGGTGGTACCAGTGACCACGGGCAGTACTTC.

This chain links TRBV2 with TRBJ2-1; no firm D call. Trimming shortened V by 6 bases and J by 9 bases, and 15 bases separated the two germline ends. This CDR3 comprises 13 residues. CDR1 and CDR2 from the germline V gene are SNHLY and FYNNEI. CDR3 in amino acids: CASSQGWSSEQFF. CDR3 sequence (DNA): TGTGCCAGCAGCCAAGGGTGGAGCTCTGAGCAGTTCTTC.

On this clonotype itself: It may be a read error: a sequence one base away is much more abundant. The chain is built from TRBV6-5 and TRBJ2-1; maybe TRBD1 (5 bases). V was clipped by 5 bases and J by 10 bases, with 15 bases between them. This CDR3 comprises 13 residues. CDR1 and CDR2 (germline): MNHEY, SVGAGI. Here the CDR3 DNA reads TGTGCCAGCAGTCCCGGACATACCTACGAGCAGTTCTTC. Translating gives CASSPGHTYEQFF.

Ten or more counts support this clonotype. The V gene is TRBV20-1, the J gene TRBJ2-7, with 8 bases identical to TRBD1. The CDR3 runs 14 residues. Germline loops: CDR1 DFQATT, CDR2 SNEGSKA (reference sequence). The J segment lost 2 bases and the V segment lost 6 bases, leaving 9 bases of the junction unmatched. The CDR3: CSADNRGIPYEQYF. In DNA, the CDR3 is TGCAGTGCCGACAACAGGGGGATCCCCTACGAGCAGTACTTC.

The genes are TRBV20-1 and TRBJ2-3; TRBD1 or TRBD2 may be the D gene (6 bases each). V was clipped by 0 bases and J by 5 bases, with 9 bases between them. This CDR3 spans 13 amino acids. Germline-derived CDR1 and CDR2 are DFQATT and SNEGSKA (reference sequence). The CDR3 DNA sequence: TGCAGTGCTAGAGATGGGGGGCAAGATACGCAGTATTTT. This codes for CSARDGGQDTQYF.

Concerning this clonotype: A single base separates this from a much larger clone, so it may be a read error. The V and J genes are TRBV7-9 and TRBJ2-1; 7 nucleotides match TRBD2. Germline CDR1 SEHNR, CDR2 FQNEAQ (reference sequence). V was clipped by 6 bases and J by 10 bases; unmatched bases: 12. CDR3 length: 14 residues. CDR3 bases: TGTGCCAGCAGTCCCCGGGGAGCGGGGTACGAGCAGTTCTTC. This gives the protein CASSPRGAGYEQFF.